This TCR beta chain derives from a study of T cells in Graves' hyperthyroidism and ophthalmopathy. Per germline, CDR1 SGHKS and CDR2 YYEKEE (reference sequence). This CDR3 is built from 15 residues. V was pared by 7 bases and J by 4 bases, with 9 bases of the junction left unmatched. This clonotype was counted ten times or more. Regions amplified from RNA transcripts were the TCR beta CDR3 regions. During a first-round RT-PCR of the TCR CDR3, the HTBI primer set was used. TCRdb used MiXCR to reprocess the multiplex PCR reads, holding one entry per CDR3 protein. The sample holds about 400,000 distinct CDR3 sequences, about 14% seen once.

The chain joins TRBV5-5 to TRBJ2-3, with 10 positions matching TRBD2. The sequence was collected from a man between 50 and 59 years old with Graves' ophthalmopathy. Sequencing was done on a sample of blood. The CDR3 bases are TGTGCCAGCGGTCGGGCTAGCGGGAGTCCAGATACGCAGTATTTT. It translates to CASGRASGSPDTQYF.